What follows describes a single T cell receptor (beta chain). This entry comes from a study of T cell clones after liver transplantation. Here immunoSEQ multiplex PCR was the method, and the copy in TCRdb shows in-frame clones only, minus some. The sample comprises fewer than 25,000 clones, over 75% of which are singletons, and 10% to 15% rests with the top ten. Germline-derived CDR1 and CDR2 are SNHLY and FYNNEI. The CDR3 spans 16 residues. With 7 bases removed from V and 7 bases from J, the gap between germline ends came to 24 bases. This TCR was recovered from a human donor who received a liver transplant. The source was CD8+ T cells from blood, collected before liver transplant. The chain recombines TRBV2 with TRBJ2-3; the D gene could be TRBD1 or TRBD2 (5 bases each). The CDR3 coding sequence is TGTGCCAGCAAGGGGTTACTAGACCGTTCGGTATATACGCAGTATTTT. Translation: CASKGLLDRSVYTQYF.